This T cell receptor (beta chain) emerged from a study of blood T cell repertoires in COVID-19 (dated by TCRdb to between 2020 and 2021). Notes on the research overall: Samples from collaborators originated in the United States, Italy and Spain and spanned both the acute and convalescent phases of COVID-19. Nearly every sample came with metadata listing a de-identified subject ID, COVID-19 status, age in years and sex. Subjects who had been exposed to COVID-19, were actively infected with it, or had recovered from it provided the deeply sampled blood TCRbeta repertoires that made up the dataset. The samples were drawn from the first 160 participants of the ongoing ImmuneRACE study and from 1,254 subjects provided by 6 global collaborators. Where HLA class I and class II types were available, the types were taken from metadata supplied by the sample provider, not from assay-based typing. The material from the prospective study consisted of cDNA or gDNA derived from T cells, B-cell-depleted T cells, or PBMCs. The repertoires were released in a freely available public database meant as a resource for research on the immune response to SARS-CoV-2.

The full study reports these points: The amount of clinical and demographic metadata varied by source and participant and was provided uncurated.

V is trimmed back by 5 bases and J by 0 bases, and the junction contains 5 bases that no gene match accounts for. From cysteine to phenylalanine, the CDR3 is 15 amino acids long. Of all the DNA, just the CDR3 is kept, 45 bases in frame from base 1. The germline V gene sets CDR1 to SGHTA and CDR2 to FQGTGA. A note on this clone: This clone's antigen is unknown. Base-call qualities are not available, and no considerably larger clone is one nucleotide away.

The collaborating institutions used their own protocols to collect whole blood in K2EDTA tubes. For TCRbeta analysis, collaborator samples were shipped as frozen whole blood, as isolated PBMCs, or as DNA extracted from either sample type. The immunoSEQ Assay, a bias-controlled multiplex PCR, was used to amplify TCRbeta CDR3 regions from genomic DNA. In the original analysis: Nucleated cell counts per sample were estimated from amplification of reference gene primers within the assay. To quantify the absolute abundance of each unique TCRbeta CDR3 rearrangement, sequence reads were collapsed and filtered. For each sample, productive Simpson clonality was calculated as the square root of Simpson's diversity index over productive rearrangements. TCRdb carries this immuneACCESS record with in-frame sequences only. Its versions omit some clonotypes, under half of them owing to an unresolved V gene in the studies checked, with the rest unexplained. V, J and clone size reflect that table, while D and trimming were determined from the DNA. The sample table records around 140,000 clones; approximately 84% of these occur just once. Clones ranked in the top ten supply about 1.3% of the sample.

The sequencing input was peripheral blood. The chain is encoded by TRBV7-3 joined to TRBJ2-3; 7 junctional bases match TRBD2. The TCR comes from a man aged 55 to 69 with acute or convalescent COVID-19. DNA sequence: TGTGCCAGCAGCCCGGGACTACCTAGCACAGATACGCAGTATTTT. Translated, it reads CASSPGLPSTDTQYF.